This T cell receptor beta chain came from a study of T cell responses to AZD1222 COVID-19 vaccine. At the level of the study: Second-dose intervals of approximately 4 or approximately 12 weeks were pooled.

The table lists this clone with a count of one. Antigen specificity is unknown. V dropped 0 bases and J dropped 3 bases, with 9 bases sitting between them. There are 14 residues in the CDR3. CDR1 and CDR2 (germline): MGHRA, YSYEKL. Points from the study as a whole: Donor demographics were predominantly white British with a female majority; clonal diversity may be underestimated. The study reported that nearly half of spike-specific TCRs target unmutated variant regions. The breadth and depth of Spike-specific TCRs increased once two AZD1222 doses had been given.

Produced via immunoSEQ multiplex PCR; TCRdb's table is partial and in-frame only. The data show around 100,000 clones, less than 95% seen once. This specimen consisted of peripheral blood, obtained on day 0 of AZD1222 vaccination. The TCR originated in an adult in good health. The V and J genes are TRBV4-1 and TRBJ2-7; perhaps TRBD1 as D (5 bases). In DNA, the CDR3 is TGCGCCAGCAGCCAAGATGCAGGGAACTACGAGCAGTACTTC. It encodes CASSQDAGNYEQYF.